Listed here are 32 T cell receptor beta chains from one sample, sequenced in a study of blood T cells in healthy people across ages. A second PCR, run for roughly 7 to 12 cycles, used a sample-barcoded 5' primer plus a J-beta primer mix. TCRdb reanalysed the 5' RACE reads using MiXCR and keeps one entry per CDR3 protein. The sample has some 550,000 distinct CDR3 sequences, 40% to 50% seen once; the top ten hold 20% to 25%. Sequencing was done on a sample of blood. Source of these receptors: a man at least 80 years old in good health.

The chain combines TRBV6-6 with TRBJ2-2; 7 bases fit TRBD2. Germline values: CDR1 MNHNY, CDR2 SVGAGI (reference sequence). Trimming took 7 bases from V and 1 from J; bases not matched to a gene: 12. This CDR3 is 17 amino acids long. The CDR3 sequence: CASTRWGGSGNTGELFF. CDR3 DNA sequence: TGTGCCAGCACCCGATGGGGAGGGAGCGGGAACACCGGGGAGCTGTTTTTT.

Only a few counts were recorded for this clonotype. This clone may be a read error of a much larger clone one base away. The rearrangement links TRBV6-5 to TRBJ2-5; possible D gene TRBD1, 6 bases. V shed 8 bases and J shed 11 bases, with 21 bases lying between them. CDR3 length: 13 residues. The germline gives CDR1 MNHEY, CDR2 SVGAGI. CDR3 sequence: CASPRLGDNEQYF. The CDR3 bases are TGTGCCAGCCCGCGTCTGGGGGACAATGAGCAGTACTTC.

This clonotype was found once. The chain's CDR3 is CASSHRTGVNTEAFF. CDR3 DNA sequence: TGTGCCAGCAGTCACCGGACAGGAGTGAACACTGAAGCTTTCTTT. This chain connects TRBV6-2 or TRBV6-3 to TRBJ1-1; 7 bases fit TRBD1. From germline, CDR1 is MNHEY and CDR2 SVGEGT. This CDR3 comprises 15 residues. V was clipped by 5 bases and J by 0 bases; unmatched bases: 6.

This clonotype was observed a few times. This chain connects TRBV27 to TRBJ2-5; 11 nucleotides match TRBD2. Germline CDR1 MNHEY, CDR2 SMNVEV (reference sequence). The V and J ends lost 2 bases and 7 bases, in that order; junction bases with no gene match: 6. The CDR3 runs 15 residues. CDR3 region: CASSLVGLAGRTQYF. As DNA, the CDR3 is TGTGCCAGCAGTTTAGTAGGACTAGCGGGCAGGACCCAGTACTTC.

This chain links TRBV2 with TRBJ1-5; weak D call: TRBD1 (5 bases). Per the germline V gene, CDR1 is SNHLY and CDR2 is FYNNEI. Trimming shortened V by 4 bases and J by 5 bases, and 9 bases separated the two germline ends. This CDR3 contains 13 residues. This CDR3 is CASSGGRDQPQHF. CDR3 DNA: TGTGCCAGCAGTGGGGGCAGGGATCAGCCCCAGCATTTT.

The DNA for the CDR3 is TGTGCCAGCAGTACCCAGGGGGGGACAGGGACATGGGAGACCCAGTACTTC. Protein sequence: CASSTQGGTGTWETQYF. The chain carries TRBV12-3 or TRBV12-4 and TRBJ2-7; 9 bases agree with TRBD1. The better agreement between TRBJ2-5 and the DNA end casts doubt on the J call. This CDR3 has 17 amino acids.

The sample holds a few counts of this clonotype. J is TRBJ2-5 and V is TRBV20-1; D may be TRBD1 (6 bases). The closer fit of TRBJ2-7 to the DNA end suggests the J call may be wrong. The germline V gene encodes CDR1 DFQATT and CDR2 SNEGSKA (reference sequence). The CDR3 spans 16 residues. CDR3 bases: TGCAGTGCCCTCGCTAACAGGGTGTTAGACTACTACGAGCAGTACTTC. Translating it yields CSALANRVLDYYEQYF.

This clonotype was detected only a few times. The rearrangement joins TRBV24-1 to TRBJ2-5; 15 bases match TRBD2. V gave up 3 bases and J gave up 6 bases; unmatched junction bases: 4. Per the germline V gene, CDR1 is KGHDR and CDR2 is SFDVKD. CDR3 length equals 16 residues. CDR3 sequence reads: CATSDTGTSGGKTQYF. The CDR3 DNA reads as TGTGCCACCAGTGATACCGGGACTAGCGGGGGGAAGACCCAGTACTTC.

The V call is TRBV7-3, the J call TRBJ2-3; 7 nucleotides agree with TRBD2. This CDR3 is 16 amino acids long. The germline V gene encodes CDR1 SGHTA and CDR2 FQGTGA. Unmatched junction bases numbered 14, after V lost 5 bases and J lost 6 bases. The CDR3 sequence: CASSPSGGGGLDTQYF. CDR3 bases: TGTGCCAGCAGCCCTAGCGGCGGGGGAGGGTTGGATACGCAGTATTTT.

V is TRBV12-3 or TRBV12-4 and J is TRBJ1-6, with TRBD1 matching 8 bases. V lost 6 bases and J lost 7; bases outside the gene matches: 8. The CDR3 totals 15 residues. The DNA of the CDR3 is TGTGCCAGCAGCCCAAGACAGGGGAGGAATTCACCCCTCCACTTT. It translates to CASSPRQGRNSPLHF.

The CDR3 DNA reads TGTGCCACCAGTGACTCCGACAGGGCCTACGAGCAGTACTTC. Amino acids: CATSDSDRAYEQYF. V and J are TRBV24-1 and TRBJ2-7; 7 nucleotides agree with TRBD1. This CDR3 contains 14 residues. J lost 2 bases, V lost 4 bases, and 4 bases had no gene match. CDR1 and CDR2 (germline): KGHDR, SFDVKD.

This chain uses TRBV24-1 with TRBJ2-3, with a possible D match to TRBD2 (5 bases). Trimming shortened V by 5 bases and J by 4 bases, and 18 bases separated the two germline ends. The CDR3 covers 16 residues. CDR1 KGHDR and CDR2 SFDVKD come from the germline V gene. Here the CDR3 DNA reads TGTGCCACCAGTGGCCCCAATCGGGGTATGGCAGATACGCAGTATTTT. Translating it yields CATSGPNRGMADTQYF.

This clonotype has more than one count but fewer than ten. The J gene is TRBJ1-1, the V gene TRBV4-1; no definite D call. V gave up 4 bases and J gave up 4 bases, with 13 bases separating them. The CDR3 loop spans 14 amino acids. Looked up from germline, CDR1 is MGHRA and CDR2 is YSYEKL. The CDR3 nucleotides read TGCGCCAGCAGCCCGGGAGAAGTGCGCACTGAAGCTTTCTTT. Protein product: CASSPGEVRTEAFF.

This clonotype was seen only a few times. The CDR3: CSASGTSGTLTYEQYF. In nucleotides, the CDR3 is TGCAGCGCTTCCGGGACTAGCGGGACTCTGACCTACGAGCAGTACTTC. V usage is TRBV29-1 and J usage is TRBJ2-7; 13 positions match TRBD2. This CDR3 is built from 16 residues. CDR1 and CDR2 from the germline V gene are SQVTM and ANQGSEA. The ends lost 7 bases at V and 2 bases at J; junction bases unmatched: 11.

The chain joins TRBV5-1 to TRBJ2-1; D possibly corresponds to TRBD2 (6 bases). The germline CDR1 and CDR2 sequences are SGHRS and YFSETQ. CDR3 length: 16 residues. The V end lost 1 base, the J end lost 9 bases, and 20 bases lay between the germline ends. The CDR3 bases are TGCGCCAGCAGCTTGATTAGCAGCCCTTTTAGCGGTGAGCAGTTCTTC. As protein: CASSLISSPFSGEQFF.

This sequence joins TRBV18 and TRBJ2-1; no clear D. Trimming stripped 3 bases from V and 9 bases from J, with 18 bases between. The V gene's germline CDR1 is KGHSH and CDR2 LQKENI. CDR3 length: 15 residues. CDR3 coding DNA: TGTGCCAGCTCACCGGTGGGTACAGCCTACGGTGAGCAGTTCTTC. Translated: CASSPVGTAYGEQFF. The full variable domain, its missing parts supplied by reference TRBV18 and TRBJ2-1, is NAGVMQNPRHLVRRRGQEARLRCSPMKGHSHVYWYRQLPEEGLKFMVYLQKENIIDESGMPKERFSAEFPKEGPSILRIQQVVRGDSAAYFCASSPVGTAYGEQFFGPGTRLTVL.

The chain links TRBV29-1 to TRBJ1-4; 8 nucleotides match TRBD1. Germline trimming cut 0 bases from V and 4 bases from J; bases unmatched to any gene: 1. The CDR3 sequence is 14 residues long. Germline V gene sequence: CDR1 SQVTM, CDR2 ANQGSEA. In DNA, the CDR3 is TGCAGCGTTGAAGATACAGGGGGTAATGAAAAACTGTTTTTT. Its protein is CSVEDTGGNEKLFF.

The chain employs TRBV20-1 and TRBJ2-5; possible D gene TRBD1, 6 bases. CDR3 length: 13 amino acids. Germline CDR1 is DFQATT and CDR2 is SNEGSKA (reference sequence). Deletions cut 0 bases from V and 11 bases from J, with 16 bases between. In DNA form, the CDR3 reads TGCAGTGCTAGAGATCCCTCAGGGGCTGAGCAGTACTTC. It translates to CSARDPSGAEQYF.

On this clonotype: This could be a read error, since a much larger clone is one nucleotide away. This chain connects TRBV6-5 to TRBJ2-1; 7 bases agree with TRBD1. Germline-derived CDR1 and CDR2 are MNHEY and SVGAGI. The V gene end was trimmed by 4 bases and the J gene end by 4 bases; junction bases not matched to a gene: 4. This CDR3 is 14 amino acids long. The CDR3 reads CASSSGRGYNEQFF. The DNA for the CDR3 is TGTGCCAGCAGTTCGGGCAGGGGGTACAATGAGCAGTTCTTC.

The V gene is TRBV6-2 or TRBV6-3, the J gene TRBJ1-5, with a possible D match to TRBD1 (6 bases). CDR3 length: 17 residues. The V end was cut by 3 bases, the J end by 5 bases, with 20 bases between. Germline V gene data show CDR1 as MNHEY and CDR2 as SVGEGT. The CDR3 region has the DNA TGTGCCAGCAGTTATATTGGCGGGGGCTGGGCCCATCAGCCCCAGCATTTT. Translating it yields CASSYIGGGWAHQPQHF.

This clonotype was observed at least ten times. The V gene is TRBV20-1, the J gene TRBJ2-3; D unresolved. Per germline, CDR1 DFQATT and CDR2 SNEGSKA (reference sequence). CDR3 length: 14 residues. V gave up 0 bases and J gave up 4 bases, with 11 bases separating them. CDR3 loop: CSARDLGMADTQYF. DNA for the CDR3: TGCAGTGCTAGAGATCTGGGGATGGCAGATACGCAGTATTTT.

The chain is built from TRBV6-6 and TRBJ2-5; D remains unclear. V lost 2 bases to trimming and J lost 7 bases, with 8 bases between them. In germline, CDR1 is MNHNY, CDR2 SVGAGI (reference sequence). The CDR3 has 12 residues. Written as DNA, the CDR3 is TGTGCCAGCAGTTACATGCGAGGGACCCAGTACTTC. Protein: CASSYMRGTQYF.

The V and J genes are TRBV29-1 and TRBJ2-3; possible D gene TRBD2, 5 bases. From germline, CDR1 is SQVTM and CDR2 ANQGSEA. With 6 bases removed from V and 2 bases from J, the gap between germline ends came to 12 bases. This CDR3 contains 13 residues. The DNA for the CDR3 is TGCAGCGTCAGGACTTTGCTCACAGATACGCAGTATTTT. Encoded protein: CSVRTLLTDTQYF.

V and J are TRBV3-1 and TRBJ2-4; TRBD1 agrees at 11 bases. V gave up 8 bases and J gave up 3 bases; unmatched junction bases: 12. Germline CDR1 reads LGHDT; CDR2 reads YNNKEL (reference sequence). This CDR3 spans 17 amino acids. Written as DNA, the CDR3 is TGTGCCAGCTCCGCGGACAGGGGGCGCGTAGGCAAAAACATTCAGTACTTC. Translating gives CASSADRGRVGKNIQYF.

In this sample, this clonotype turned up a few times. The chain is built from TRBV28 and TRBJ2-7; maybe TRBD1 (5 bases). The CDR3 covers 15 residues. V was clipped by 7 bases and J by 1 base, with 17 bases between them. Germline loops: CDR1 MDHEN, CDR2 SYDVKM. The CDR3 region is CASTNQGLPSYEQYF. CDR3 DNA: TGTGCCAGCACTAATCAGGGTCTCCCATCCTACGAGCAGTACTTC.

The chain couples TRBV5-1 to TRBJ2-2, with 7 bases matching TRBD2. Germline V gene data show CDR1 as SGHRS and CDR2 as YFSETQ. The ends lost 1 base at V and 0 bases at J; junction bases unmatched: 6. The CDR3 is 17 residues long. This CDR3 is CASSLRWSGANTGELFF. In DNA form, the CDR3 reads TGCGCCAGCAGCTTGAGGTGGAGCGGGGCGAACACCGGGGAGCTGTTTTTT. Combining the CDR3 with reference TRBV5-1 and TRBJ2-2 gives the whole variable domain KAGVTQTPRYLIKTRGQQVTLSCSPISGHRSVSWYQQTPGQGLQFLFEYFSETQRNKGNFPGRFSGRQFSNSRSEMNVSTLELGDSALYLCASSLRWSGANTGELFFGEGSRLTVL.

CDR3 residues: CSASSRWGLDTEAFF. CDR3 DNA sequence: TGCAGTGCTAGCTCACGGTGGGGGCTAGACACTGAAGCTTTCTTT. The rearrangement links TRBV20-1 to TRBJ1-1; possibly TRBD1 for D (6 bases). The CDR3 is 15 residues long. The germline V and J ends were trimmed by 3 bases and 3 bases, with 17 bases remaining between them. The germline V gene encodes CDR1 DFQATT and CDR2 SNEGSKA (reference sequence).

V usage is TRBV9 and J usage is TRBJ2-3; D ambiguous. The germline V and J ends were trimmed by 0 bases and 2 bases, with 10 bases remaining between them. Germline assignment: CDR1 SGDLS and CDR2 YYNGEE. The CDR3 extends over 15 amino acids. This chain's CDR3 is CASSVDALFTDTQYF. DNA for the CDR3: TGTGCCAGCAGCGTAGACGCTCTCTTCACAGATACGCAGTATTTT.

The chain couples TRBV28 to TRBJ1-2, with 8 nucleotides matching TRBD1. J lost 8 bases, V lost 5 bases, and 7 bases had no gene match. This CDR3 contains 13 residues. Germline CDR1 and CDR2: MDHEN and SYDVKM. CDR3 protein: CASSPGGAGGYTF. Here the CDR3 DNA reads TGTGCCAGCAGTCCAGGGGGCGCGGGGGGCTACACCTTC.

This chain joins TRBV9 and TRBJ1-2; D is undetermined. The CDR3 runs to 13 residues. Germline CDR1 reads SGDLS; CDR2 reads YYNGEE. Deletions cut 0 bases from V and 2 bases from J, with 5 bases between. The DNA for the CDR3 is TGTGCCAGCAGCGTAGTCTCGAACTATGGCTACACCTTC. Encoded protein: CASSVVSNYGYTF. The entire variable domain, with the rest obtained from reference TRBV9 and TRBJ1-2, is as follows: DSGVTQTPKHLITATGQRVTLRCSPRSGDLSVYWYQQSLDQGLQFLIQYYNGEERAKGNILERFSAQQFPDLHSELNLSSLELGDSALYFCASSVVSNYGYTFGSGTRLTVV.

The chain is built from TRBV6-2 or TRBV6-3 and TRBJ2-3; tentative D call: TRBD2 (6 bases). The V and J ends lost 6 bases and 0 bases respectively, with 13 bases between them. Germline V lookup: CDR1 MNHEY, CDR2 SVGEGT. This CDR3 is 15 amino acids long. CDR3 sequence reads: CASRGGTSSTDTQYF. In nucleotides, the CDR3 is TGTGCCAGCAGAGGCGGGACGTCTAGCACAGATACGCAGTATTTT.

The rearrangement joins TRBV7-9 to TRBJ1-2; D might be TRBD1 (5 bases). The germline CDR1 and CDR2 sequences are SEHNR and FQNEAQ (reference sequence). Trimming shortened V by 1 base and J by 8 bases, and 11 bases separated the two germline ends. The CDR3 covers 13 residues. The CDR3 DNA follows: TGTGCCAGCAGCTTAGGACAGTTCCAGGGCTACACCTTC. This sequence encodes CASSLGQFQGYTF.